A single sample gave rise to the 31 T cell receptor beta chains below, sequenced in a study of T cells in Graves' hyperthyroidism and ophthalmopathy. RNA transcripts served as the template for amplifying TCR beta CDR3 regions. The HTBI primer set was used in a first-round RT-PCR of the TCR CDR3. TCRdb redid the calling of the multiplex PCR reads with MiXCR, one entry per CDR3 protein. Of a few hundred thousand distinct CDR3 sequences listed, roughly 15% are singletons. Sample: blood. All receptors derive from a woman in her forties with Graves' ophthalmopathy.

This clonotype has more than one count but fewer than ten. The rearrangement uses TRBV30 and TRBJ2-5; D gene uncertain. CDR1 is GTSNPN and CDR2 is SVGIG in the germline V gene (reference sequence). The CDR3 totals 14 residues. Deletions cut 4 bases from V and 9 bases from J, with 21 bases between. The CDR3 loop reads CAWTRKASRLAQYF. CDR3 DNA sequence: TGTGCCTGGACCCGAAAGGCCTCACGTTTGGCCCAGTACTTC.

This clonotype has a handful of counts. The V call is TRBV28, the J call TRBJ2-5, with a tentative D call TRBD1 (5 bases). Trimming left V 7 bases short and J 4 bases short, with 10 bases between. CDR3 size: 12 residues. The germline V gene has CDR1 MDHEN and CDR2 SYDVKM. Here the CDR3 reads CASNQGLETQYF. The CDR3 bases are TGTGCCAGCAATCAGGGATTAGAGACCCAGTACTTC.

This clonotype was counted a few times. CDR3 sequence (DNA): TGTGCCAGCTCACCAGAGGGGAGCAATCAGCCCCAGCATTTT. Protein product: CASSPEGSNQPQHF. This rearrangement joins TRBV18 to TRBJ1-5; D may be TRBD1 (5 bases). V was pared by 2 bases and J by 1 base, with 6 bases between. The germline V gene encodes CDR1 KGHSH and CDR2 LQKENI. This CDR3 region has 14 residues.

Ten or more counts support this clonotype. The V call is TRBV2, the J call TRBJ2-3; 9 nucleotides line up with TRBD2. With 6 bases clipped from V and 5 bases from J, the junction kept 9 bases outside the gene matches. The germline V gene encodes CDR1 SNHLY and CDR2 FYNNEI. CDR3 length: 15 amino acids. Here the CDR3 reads CASSMAGGRGDTQYF. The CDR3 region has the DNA TGTGCCAGCAGCATGGCGGGGGGGCGGGGAGATACGCAGTATTTT.

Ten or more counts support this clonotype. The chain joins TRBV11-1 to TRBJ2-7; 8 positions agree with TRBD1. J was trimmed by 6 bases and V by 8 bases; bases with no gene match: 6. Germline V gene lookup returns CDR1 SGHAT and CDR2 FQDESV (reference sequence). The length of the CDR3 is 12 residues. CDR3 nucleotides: TGTGCCAGCGGGGCAGGGGGCGGCGAGCAGTACTTC. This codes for CASGAGGGEQYF.

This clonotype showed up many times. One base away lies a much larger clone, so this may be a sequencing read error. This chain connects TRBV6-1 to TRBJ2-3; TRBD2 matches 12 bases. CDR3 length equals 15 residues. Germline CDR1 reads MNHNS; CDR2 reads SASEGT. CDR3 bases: TGTACCAGCACTCTAGCGGGAGGGGTCACAGATACGCAGTATTTT. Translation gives CTSTLAGGVTDTQYF.

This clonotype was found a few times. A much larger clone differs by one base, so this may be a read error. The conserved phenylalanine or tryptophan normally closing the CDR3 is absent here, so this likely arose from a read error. The CDR3 reads CASSSYRDRTDTQYC. The CDR3 coding sequence is TGTGCCAGCAGTTCTTACAGGGACCGCACAGATACGCAGTATTGT. The genes are TRBV12-3 or TRBV12-4 and TRBJ2-3, with D maybe TRBD1 (6 bases). V lost 4 bases, J lost 1 base, and 12 bases lay in between. The CDR3 runs 15 residues.

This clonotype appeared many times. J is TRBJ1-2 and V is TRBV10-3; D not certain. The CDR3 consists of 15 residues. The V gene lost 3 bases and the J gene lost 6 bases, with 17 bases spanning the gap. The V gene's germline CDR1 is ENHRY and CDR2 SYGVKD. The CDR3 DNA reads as TGTGCCATCAGTGAAGGGTCCGCGAGGGCTGATGGCTACACCTTC. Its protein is CAISEGSARADGYTF.

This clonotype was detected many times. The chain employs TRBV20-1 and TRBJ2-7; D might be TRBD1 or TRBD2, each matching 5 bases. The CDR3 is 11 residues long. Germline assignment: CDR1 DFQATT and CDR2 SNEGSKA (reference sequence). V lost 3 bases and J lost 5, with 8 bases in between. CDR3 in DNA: TGCAGTGCTAGCTGGGACGACGAGCAGTACTTC. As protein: CSASWDDEQYF.

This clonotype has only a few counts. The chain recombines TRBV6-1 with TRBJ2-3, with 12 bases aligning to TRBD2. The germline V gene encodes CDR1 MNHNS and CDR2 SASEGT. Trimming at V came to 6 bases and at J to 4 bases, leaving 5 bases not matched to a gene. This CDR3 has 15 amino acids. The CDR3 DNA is TGTGCCAGCAGAATACTAGCGGGGGGCTCAGATACGCAGTATTTT. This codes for CASRILAGGSDTQYF.

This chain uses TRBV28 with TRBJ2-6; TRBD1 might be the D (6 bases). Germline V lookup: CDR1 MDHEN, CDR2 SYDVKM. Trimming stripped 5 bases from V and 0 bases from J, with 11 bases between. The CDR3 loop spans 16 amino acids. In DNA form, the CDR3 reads TGTGCCAGCAGTGGGGGCTTCCACTCTGGGGCCAACGTCCTGACTTTC. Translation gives CASSGGFHSGANVLTF.

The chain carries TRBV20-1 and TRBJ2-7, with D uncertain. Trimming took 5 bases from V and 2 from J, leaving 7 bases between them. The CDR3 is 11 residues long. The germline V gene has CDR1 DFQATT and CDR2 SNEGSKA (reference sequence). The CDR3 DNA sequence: TGCAGTGCTGTGGAAACCTACGAGCAGTACTTC. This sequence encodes CSAVETYEQYF.

The DNA for the CDR3 is TGTGCCAGTAGTATAGAATTGGGGGACAGGGTAACCTACGAGCAGTACTTC. Its protein is CASSIELGDRVTYEQYF. The chain recombines TRBV19 with TRBJ2-7, with 9 nucleotides matching TRBD1. The germline V gene has CDR1 LNHDA and CDR2 SQIVND (reference sequence). With V trimmed by 0 bases and J by 2 bases, 8 bases remained unmatched. CDR3 size: 17 residues.

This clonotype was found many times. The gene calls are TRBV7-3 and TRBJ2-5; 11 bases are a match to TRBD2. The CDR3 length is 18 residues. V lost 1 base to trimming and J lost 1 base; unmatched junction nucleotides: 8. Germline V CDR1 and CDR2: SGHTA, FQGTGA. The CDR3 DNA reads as TGTGCCAGCAGCTTAAAGTCCGGACTAGCGGGTGTCCAAGAGACCCAGTACTTC. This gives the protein CASSLKSGLAGVQETQYF. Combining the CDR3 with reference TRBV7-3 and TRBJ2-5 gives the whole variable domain GAGVSQTPSNKVTEKGKYVELRCDPISGHTALYWYRQSLGQGPEFLIYFQGTGAADDSGLPNDRFFAVRPEGSVSTLKIQRTERGDSAVYLCASSLKSGLAGVQETQYFGPGTRLLVL.

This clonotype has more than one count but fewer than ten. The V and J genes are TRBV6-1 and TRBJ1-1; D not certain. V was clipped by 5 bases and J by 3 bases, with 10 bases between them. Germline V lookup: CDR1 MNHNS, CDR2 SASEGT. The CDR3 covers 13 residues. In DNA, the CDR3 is TGTGCCAGCAGTTTGGTGGCAGACACTGAAGCTTTCTTT. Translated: CASSLVADTEAFF.

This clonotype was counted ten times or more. CDR3 loop: CASSLVVFGSGTTDTQYF. CDR3 bases: TGTGCCAGCAGCTTAGTGGTCTTTGGTAGCGGGACCACAGATACGCAGTATTTT. This rearrangement joins TRBV7-2 to TRBJ2-3; 8 positions match TRBD2. Trimming cost V 1 base and J 2 bases; bases outside gene matches: 11. From germline, CDR1 is SGHTA and CDR2 FQGNSA. The CDR3 extends over 18 amino acids.

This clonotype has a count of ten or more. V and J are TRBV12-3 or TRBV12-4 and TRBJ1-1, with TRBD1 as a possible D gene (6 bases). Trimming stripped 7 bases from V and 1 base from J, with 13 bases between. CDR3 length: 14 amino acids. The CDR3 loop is CASKTGTTNTEAFF. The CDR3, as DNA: TGTGCCAGCAAAACCGGGACAACGAACACTGAAGCTTTCTTT.

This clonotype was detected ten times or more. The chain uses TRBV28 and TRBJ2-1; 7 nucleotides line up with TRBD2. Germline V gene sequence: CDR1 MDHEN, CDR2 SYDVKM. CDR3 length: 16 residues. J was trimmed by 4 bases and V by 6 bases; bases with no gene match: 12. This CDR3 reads CASSREGRGRYNEQFF. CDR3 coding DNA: TGTGCCAGCAGCCGGGAAGGGAGGGGTCGTTACAATGAGCAGTTCTTC.

CDR3 protein: CASSLADRIGNQPQHF. The CDR3 nucleotides are TGTGCCAGTAGTTTAGCAGACCGGATCGGCAATCAGCCCCAGCATTTT. The V call is TRBV19, the J call TRBJ1-5; D not resolved. Germline V gene data show CDR1 as LNHDA and CDR2 as SQIVND (reference sequence). V lost 5 bases and J 2 bases, leaving 16 bases between the germline ends. The length of the CDR3 is 16 residues.

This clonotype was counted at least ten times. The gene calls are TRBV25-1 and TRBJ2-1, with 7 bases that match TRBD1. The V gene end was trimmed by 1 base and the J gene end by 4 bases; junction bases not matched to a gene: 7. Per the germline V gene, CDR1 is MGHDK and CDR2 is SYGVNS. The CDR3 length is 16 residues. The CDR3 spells CASSESATGKYNEQFF. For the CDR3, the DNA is TGTGCCAGCAGTGAATCGGCGACAGGGAAGTACAATGAGCAGTTCTTC.

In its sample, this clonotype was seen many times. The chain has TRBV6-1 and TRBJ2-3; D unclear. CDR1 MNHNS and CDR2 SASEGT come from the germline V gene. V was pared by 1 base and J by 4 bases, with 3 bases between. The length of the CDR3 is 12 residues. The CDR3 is CASSEVSDTQYF. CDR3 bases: TGTGCCAGCAGTGAAGTTTCAGATACGCAGTATTTT.

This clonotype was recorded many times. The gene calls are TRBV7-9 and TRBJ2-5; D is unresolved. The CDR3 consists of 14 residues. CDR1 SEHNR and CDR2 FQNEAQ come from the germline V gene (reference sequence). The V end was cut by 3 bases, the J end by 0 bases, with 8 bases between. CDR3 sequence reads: CASSFAQNQETQYF. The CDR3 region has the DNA TGTGCCAGCAGCTTTGCCCAGAACCAAGAGACCCAGTACTTC.

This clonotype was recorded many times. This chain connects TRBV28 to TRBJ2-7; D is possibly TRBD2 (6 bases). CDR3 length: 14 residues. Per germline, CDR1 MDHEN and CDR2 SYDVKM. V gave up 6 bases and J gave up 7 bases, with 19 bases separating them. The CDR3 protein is CASSSTRELGEQYF. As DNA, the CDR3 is TGTGCCAGCAGCTCTACACGGGAGTTGGGGGAGCAGTACTTC.

DNA for the CDR3: TGTGCCAGCAGCGCTTGGGTTGTCTACCCCGACTATGGCTACACCTTC. Its protein product is CASSAWVVYPDYGYTF. The chain combines TRBV9 with TRBJ1-2, with D unclear. The CDR3 contains 16 residues. V lost 3 bases and J lost 3, with 18 bases in between. The V gene's germline CDR1 is SGDLS and CDR2 YYNGEE.

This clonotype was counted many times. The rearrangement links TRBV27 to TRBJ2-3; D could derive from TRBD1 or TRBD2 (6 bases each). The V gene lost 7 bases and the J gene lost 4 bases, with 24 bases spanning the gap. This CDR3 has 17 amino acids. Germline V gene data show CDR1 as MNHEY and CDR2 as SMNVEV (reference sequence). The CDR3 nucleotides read TGTGCCAGCACCCCTAGACTAGGAGGGACAAAGGCAGATACGCAGTATTTT. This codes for CASTPRLGGTKADTQYF.

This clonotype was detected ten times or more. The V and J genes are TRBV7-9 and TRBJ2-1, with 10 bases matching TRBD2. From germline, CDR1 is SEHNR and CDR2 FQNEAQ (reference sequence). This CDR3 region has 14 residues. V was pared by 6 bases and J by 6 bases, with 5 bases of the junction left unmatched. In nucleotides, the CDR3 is TGTGCCAGCAGAGAGTCTAGCGGGGGCAATGAGCAGTTCTTC. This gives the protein CASRESSGGNEQFF. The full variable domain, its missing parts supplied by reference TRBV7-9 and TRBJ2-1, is DTGVSQNPRHKITKRGQNVTFRCDPISEHNRLYWYRQTLGQGPEFLTYFQNEAQLEKSRLLSDRFSAERPKGSFSTLEIQRTEQGDSAMYLCASRESSGGNEQFFGPGTRLTVL.

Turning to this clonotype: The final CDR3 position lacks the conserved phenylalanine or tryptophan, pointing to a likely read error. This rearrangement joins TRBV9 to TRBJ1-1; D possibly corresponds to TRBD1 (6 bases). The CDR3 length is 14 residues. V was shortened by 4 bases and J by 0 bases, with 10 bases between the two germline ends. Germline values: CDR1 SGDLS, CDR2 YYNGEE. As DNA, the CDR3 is TGTGCCAGCAGCAAGGGACACTTGAACACTGAAGCTTTCCTT. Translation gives CASSKGHLNTEAFL.

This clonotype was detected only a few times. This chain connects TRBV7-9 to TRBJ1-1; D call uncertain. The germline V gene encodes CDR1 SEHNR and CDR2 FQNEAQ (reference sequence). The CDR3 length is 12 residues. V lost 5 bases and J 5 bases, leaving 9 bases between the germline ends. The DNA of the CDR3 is TGTGCCAGCAGCCCCGAAGGAACTGAAGCTTTCTTT. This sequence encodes CASSPEGTEAFF.

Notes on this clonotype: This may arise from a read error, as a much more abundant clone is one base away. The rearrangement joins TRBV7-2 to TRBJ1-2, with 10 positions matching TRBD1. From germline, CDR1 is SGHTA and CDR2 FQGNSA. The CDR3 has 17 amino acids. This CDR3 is CASSSGQGRLANYGCTF. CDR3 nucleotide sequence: TGTGCCAGCAGCTCGGGACAGGGGAGATTAGCTAACTATGGCTGCACCTTC.

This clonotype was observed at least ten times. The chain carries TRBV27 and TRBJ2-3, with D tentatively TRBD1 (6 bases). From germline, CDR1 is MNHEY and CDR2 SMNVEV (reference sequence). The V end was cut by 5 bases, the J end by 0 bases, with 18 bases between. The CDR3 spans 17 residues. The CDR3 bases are TGTGCCAGCAGTGTACAGCGTAGGGACACAAGCACAGATACGCAGTATTTT. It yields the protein CASSVQRRDTSTDTQYF.

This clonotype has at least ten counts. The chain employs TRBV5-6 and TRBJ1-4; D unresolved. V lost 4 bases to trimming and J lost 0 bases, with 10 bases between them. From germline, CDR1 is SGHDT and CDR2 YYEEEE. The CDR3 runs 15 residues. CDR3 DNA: TGTGCCAGCAGCACCGGACGAGCAACTAATGAAAAACTGTTTTTT. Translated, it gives CASSTGRATNEKLFF.